The 8 T cell receptor beta chains reported below all come from one sample, sequenced in a study of naive and memory T cell subsets (dated by TCRdb to the late 2010s). Using 3' ligation of a UMI-containing oligonucleotide to TCR cDNA, the study laid out a robust and sensitive protocol to amplify, sequence and analyze TCRs. To prepare the library, 5' RACE was applied. The listed sequencing device is Illumina MiSeq. The ligated cDNA was amplified by four rounds of PCR, in which nested alpha and beta constant region primers were used together with the SP2 primer. TCRdb itself trimmed the public reads at Q25 with fastp, ran MiXCR and retained productive beta chains. Rows matching on CDR3 protein sequence are summarized as one entry with the most common DNA and genes. The sample table holds about 48,000 distinct CDR3 sequences, of which 4.7% were seen once. Jointly, the top ten make up roughly 0.8% of the sample.

The receptors shown here come from a female donor in good health.

This clonotype was recorded many times. The chain has TRBV30 and TRBJ1-1; possibly TRBD1 for D (6 bases). This CDR3 is built from 13 residues. Germline-derived CDR1 and CDR2 are GTSNPN and SVGIG (reference sequence). V gave up 2 bases and J gave up 4 bases, with 11 bases separating them. The DNA of the CDR3 is TGTGCCTGGAGTACACAGGGTTCCACTGAAGCTTTCTTT. Translation: CAWSTQGSTEAFF.

This clonotype was recorded many times. This chain uses TRBV28 with TRBJ2-5, with 10 positions matching TRBD1. The CDR3 runs 15 residues. With V trimmed by 8 bases and J by 2 bases, 8 bases remained unmatched. Germline V gene lookup returns CDR1 MDHEN and CDR2 SYDVKM. In DNA form, the CDR3 reads TGTGCCAGCTGGGGACAGGGGATAACGCAAGAGACCCAGTACTTC. This sequence encodes CASWGQGITQETQYF.

This clonotype was picked up many times. V gene TRBV29-1 combines with J gene TRBJ2-5, with 8 nucleotides matching TRBD1. CDR1 is SQVTM, CDR2 ANQGSEA, per germline. The ends lost 4 bases at V and 5 bases at J; junction bases unmatched: 9. The CDR3 has 14 residues. The CDR3 sequence is CSVGARGRTETQYF. The CDR3 DNA follows: TGCAGCGTTGGGGCCAGGGGGCGAACGGAGACCCAGTACTTC.

The chain has TRBV4-3 and TRBJ2-1; 13 positions match TRBD2. Trimming removed 1 base from V and 1 base from J; junction bases left unmatched: 1. Germline V gene data show CDR1 as LGHNA and CDR2 as YSLEER. This CDR3 region has 17 residues. The CDR3 loop is CASSQGLAGGSYNEQFF. The CDR3 DNA reads as TGCGCCAGCAGCCAAGGACTAGCGGGAGGATCCTACAATGAGCAGTTCTTC.

This clonotype has ten or more counts. The chain combines TRBV29-1 with TRBJ2-1, with 9 nucleotides matching TRBD2. Germline V gene data show CDR1 as SQVTM and CDR2 as ANQGSEA. V shed 4 bases, J shed 8 bases, and the junction held 9 bases outside the gene matches. CDR3 length: 14 residues. The CDR3 reads CSVVGAGGAYEQFF. CDR3 nucleotide sequence: TGCAGCGTTGTCGGAGCGGGAGGCGCCTATGAGCAGTTCTTC.

The chain uses TRBV19 and TRBJ1-2, with TRBD1 as a possible D gene (5 bases). V lost 10 bases and J lost 2, with 20 bases in between. CDR1 is LNHDA, CDR2 SQIVND, per germline (reference sequence). CDR3 length: 15 amino acids. CDR3 residues: CATSFPGGVNYGYTF. The CDR3 DNA is TGTGCCACCTCTTTCCCCGGGGGGGTAAACTATGGCTACACCTTC.

This clonotype was detected many times. This chain joins TRBV18 and TRBJ1-6, with D hard to call. Germline V gives CDR1 KGHSH, CDR2 LQKENI. This CDR3 spans 13 amino acids. The germline V and J ends were trimmed by 2 bases and 8 bases, with 7 bases remaining between them. CDR3 bases: TGTGCCAGCTCACCAGAACCGGATTCACCCCTCCACTTT. Translating it yields CASSPEPDSPLHF.

V usage is TRBV19 and J usage is TRBJ2-1, with 14 bases lining up with TRBD2. Germline V gene lookup returns CDR1 LNHDA and CDR2 SQIVND (reference sequence). This CDR3 region has 18 residues. V dropped 7 bases and J dropped 1; count of bases not matched to a gene: 9. The CDR3 protein is CASTGTSGRILSYNEQFF. The CDR3 nucleotides are TGTGCCAGTACCGGGACTAGCGGGAGAATTCTATCCTACAATGAGCAGTTCTTC.